Sequencing of this T cell receptor beta chain was carried out in a study of OX40 agonist ivuxolimab in advanced cancers. Background on the study: Patients in dose escalation had liver, melanoma, kidney or head and neck cancers. A male proportion of 82.7% was recorded, with mean age roughly 62 years and range 23 to 79. Partial responses, seen in three patients, involved one hepatocellular carcinoma and two cutaneous melanomas.

TCRdb's table, derived via immunoSEQ multiplex PCR, lists solely in-frame clones and lacks some. The table includes approximately 84,000 clones, roughly 89% detected once. Autoimmune disease history or systemic immunosuppression meant exclusion. Sequenced here: CD4+ or CD8+ T cells sorted from blood, sampled in a trial of the OX40 agonist ivuxolimab. The TCR was taken from an adult with an advanced solid tumor such as melanoma, head and neck, liver or kidney cancer.

CDR3 DNA sequence: TGTGCCAGTAGTGACGCGCGGGAGATCTATGGCTACACCTTC. This gives the protein CASSDAREIYGYTF. The chain recombines TRBV19 with TRBJ1-2; D is uncertain. Between the trimmed V and J ends, which lost 5 bases and 4 bases, there was a span of 14 bases. Germline CDR1 and CDR2: LNHDA and SQIVND (reference sequence). The CDR3 covers 14 residues.